This T cell receptor (beta chain) was sequenced in a study of T cell repertoires in ileal Crohn's disease. Study context: Median disease duration was around eight years; about 37% smoked at surgery. From the resection specimen's proximal margin, biopsies were taken as MI. Findings and caveats of the study: Endoscopic recurrence occurred in every patient whose clonality exceeded 26.8%.

The sample holds one count of this clone. Its antigen is currently unknown. Assay: immunoSEQ multiplex PCR; the TCRdb copy retains only in-frame clones and omits some. The sample consists of some 6,900 clones, around 70% of them appearing once. Time point of the sample: proximal margin of the surgical specimen (macroscopically non-inflamed). V was clipped by 4 bases and J by 5 bases, with 5 bases between them. The CDR3 length is 12 residues. Germline V CDR1 and CDR2: KGHSH, LQKENI. This clonotype was obtained from an adult with Crohn's disease. The specimen sequenced was ileal tissue. The genes are TRBV18 and TRBJ1-4; D unclear. The CDR3 reads CASSRGNEKLFF. The CDR3 DNA sequence: TGTGCCAGCTCACGAGGAAATGAAAAACTGTTTTTT.